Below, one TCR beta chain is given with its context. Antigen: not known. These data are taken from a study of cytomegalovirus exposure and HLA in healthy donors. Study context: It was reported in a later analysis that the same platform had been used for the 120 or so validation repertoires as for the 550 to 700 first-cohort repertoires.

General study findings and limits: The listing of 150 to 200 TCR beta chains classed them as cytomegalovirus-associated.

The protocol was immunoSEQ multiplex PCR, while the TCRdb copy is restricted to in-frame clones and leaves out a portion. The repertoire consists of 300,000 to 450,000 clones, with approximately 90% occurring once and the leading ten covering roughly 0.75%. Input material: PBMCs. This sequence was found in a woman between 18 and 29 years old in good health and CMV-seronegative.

Written as DNA, the CDR3 is TGTGCCAGCAGAGCCGGGACAGGGCCCTACAATGAGCAGTTCTTC. Encoded protein: CASRAGTGPYNEQFF. The chain links TRBV2 to TRBJ2-1; 9 nucleotides align to TRBD1. Germline V lookup: CDR1 SNHLY, CDR2 FYNNEI. The V and J ends lost 6 bases and 2 bases, in that order; junction bases with no gene match: 5. The length of the CDR3 is 15 residues.